Listed here are 28 T cell receptor beta chains from one sample, sequenced in a study of T cell responses to AZD1222 COVID-19 vaccine. The repertoire was sequenced with immunoSEQ multiplex PCR; TCRdb's copy has only in-frame clones and lacks some. The repertoire consists of tens of thousands of clones, with 70% to 90% occurring once and the leading ten covering approximately 10%. Sequences were derived from peripheral blood, sampled on day 0 of AZD1222 vaccination. All receptors derive from an adult in good health.

The genes are TRBV15 and TRBJ2-5; 7 nucleotides agree with TRBD1. The CDR3 is made up of 15 amino acids. Germline CDR1 is LNHNV and CDR2 is YYDKDF (reference sequence). Trimming removed 1 base from V and 4 bases from J; junction bases left unmatched: 6. DNA for the CDR3: TGTGCCACCAGCAGAGCCGGGGCAGGGGGAGAGACCCAGTACTTC. It specifies CATSRAGAGGETQYF.

This chain links TRBV3-1 (or the pseudogene TRBV3-2) with TRBJ1-4, with TRBD1 matching 7 bases. Germline lookup yields CDR1 LGHDT and CDR2 YNNKEL (reference sequence). The CDR3 length is 17 residues. V shed 4 bases and J 0 bases; nucleotides not matched to a gene: 8. The CDR3 nucleotides read TGTGCCAGCAGCCCAGGGTGGGGACAGACAACTAATGAAAAACTGTTTTTT. Its translation is CASSPGWGQTTNEKLFF.

V and J are TRBV6-5 and TRBJ2-4; D is possibly TRBD2 (6 bases). The CDR3 extends over 15 amino acids. CDR1 is MNHEY and CDR2 is SVGAGI in the germline V gene. The V end was cut by 6 bases, the J end by 0 bases, with 12 bases between. CDR3 DNA sequence: TGTGCCAGCAGCCGAGTGGGACTAGCCAAAAACATTCAGTACTTC. This translates into CASSRVGLAKNIQYF.

This sequence joins TRBV5-1 and TRBJ2-3; perhaps TRBD1 as D (6 bases). V was clipped by 4 bases and J by 6 bases, with 12 bases between them. CDR1 is SGHRS and CDR2 is YFSETQ in the germline V gene. The length of the CDR3 is 13 residues. In nucleotides, the CDR3 is TGCGCCAGCAGCACAGGACAGTCGGATACGCAGTATTTT. Translation: CASSTGQSDTQYF.

This chain's CDR3 is CASSRWGDRDHGYTF. The CDR3 nucleotides read TGTGCCAGTAGCCGCTGGGGGGACAGGGACCATGGCTACACCTTC. The chain is built from TRBV19 and TRBJ1-2; TRBD1 matches at 9 bases. The J segment lost 6 bases and the V segment lost 6 bases, leaving 11 bases of the junction unmatched. The CDR3 runs 15 residues. Germline V gene data show CDR1 as LNHDA and CDR2 as SQIVND (reference sequence).

This CDR3 is CASSLGPQGNYGYTF. The CDR3 nucleotides read TGTGCCAGCAGCTTAGGGCCACAGGGGAACTATGGCTACACCTTC. V is TRBV7-9 and J is TRBJ1-2; 7 nucleotides agree with TRBD1. Germline V CDR1 and CDR2: SEHNR, FQNEAQ (reference sequence). Losses at the gene ends were 1 base for V and 2 bases for J; bases not matched to a gene: 4. The CDR3 consists of 15 residues.

The V gene is TRBV6-2 or TRBV6-3, the J gene TRBJ1-4; D gene uncertain. The V and J ends lost 4 bases and 4 bases respectively, with 10 bases between them. Germline V lookup: CDR1 MNHEY, CDR2 SVGEGT. The CDR3 loop spans 14 amino acids. The CDR3 loop reads CASSSVDNNEKLFF. The CDR3 bases are TGTGCCAGCAGTTCGGTAGACAATAATGAAAAACTGTTTTTT.

The chain links TRBV27 to TRBJ1-2, with a possible D match to TRBD1 (5 bases). The germline CDR1 and CDR2 sequences are MNHEY and SMNVEV (reference sequence). CDR3 size: 14 residues. V shed 3 bases and J shed 7 bases, with 15 bases lying between them. DNA for the CDR3: TGTGCCAGCAGTTTGCTTTCAGGGTTTGGTGGCTACACCTTC. Translated: CASSLLSGFGGYTF.

The gene calls are TRBV11-2 and TRBJ2-2; 7 bases line up with TRBD1. Germline lookup yields CDR1 SGHAT and CDR2 FQNNGV. V was clipped by 5 bases and J by 9 bases; unmatched bases: 6. CDR3 length equals 13 residues. Here the CDR3 DNA reads TGTGCCAGCAGCCTCGACAGGGCCCGGGAGCTGTTTTTT. Translating gives CASSLDRARELFF.

The V and J genes are TRBV6-5 and TRBJ2-7; D gene ambiguous. Looked up from germline, CDR1 is MNHEY and CDR2 is SVGAGI. CDR3 length: 13 amino acids. Trimming shortened V by 5 bases and J by 0 bases, and 8 bases separated the two germline ends. CDR3 protein: CASSLGNSYEQYV. CDR3 coding DNA: TGTGCCAGCAGTCTAGGGAACTCCTACGAGCAGTACGTC.

CDR3 amino acids: CAVGTGTDQPQHF. In DNA, the CDR3 is TGTGCCGTCGGGACAGGAACAGATCAGCCCCAGCATTTT. The chain joins TRBV28 to TRBJ1-5; the match to TRBD1 covers 8 bases. Trimming at V came to 11 bases and at J to 5 bases, leaving 8 bases not matched to a gene. The CDR3 is made up of 13 amino acids. Germline V lookup: CDR1 MDHEN, CDR2 SYDVKM.

The genes are TRBV5-8 and TRBJ1-5; possibly TRBD1 for D (6 bases). The CDR3 runs 14 residues. In germline, CDR1 is SGHTS, CDR2 YDEGEE. V lost 4 bases and J 4 bases, leaving 12 bases between the germline ends. In DNA form, the CDR3 reads TGTGCCAGCAGCGCAGGACAGATTAATCAGCCCCAGCATTTT. Translated, it gives CASSAGQINQPQHF.

The chain employs TRBV19 and TRBJ2-7; no firm D call. The CDR3 totals 16 residues. Germline V gene data show CDR1 as LNHDA and CDR2 as SQIVND (reference sequence). V lost 3 bases and J 0 bases, leaving 15 bases between the germline ends. The CDR3 sequence: CASSMSVADLSYEQYF. CDR3 in DNA: TGTGCCAGTAGTATGAGCGTTGCCGACCTCTCCTACGAGCAGTACTTC.

This rearrangement joins TRBV3-1 (or the pseudogene TRBV3-2) to TRBJ2-5; D uncertain. Looked up from germline, CDR1 is LGHDT and CDR2 is YNNKEL (reference sequence). The CDR3 length is 13 residues. Trimming took 0 bases from V and 4 from J, leaving 6 bases between them. As DNA, the CDR3 is TGTGCCAGCAGCCAAGACGGGCCAGAGACCCAGTACTTC. Its protein is CASSQDGPETQYF.

CDR3 nucleotide sequence: TGCGCCAGCAGCGGTCAAGGAAACACCGGGGAGCTGTTTTTT. As protein: CASSGQGNTGELFF. The chain uses TRBV5-1 and TRBJ2-2; D remains ambiguous. The V end was cut by 4 bases, the J end by 2 bases, with 9 bases between. From germline, CDR1 is SGHRS and CDR2 YFSETQ. The CDR3 runs 14 residues.

The rearrangement links TRBV7-2 to TRBJ2-1, with D unresolved. The V gene lost 2 bases and the J gene lost 10 bases, with 12 bases spanning the gap. The CDR3 totals 13 residues. From germline, CDR1 is SGHTA and CDR2 FQGNSA. In nucleotides, the CDR3 is TGTGCCAGCAGCTTAACTGGAATCCTGGAGCAGTTCTTC. Its protein is CASSLTGILEQFF.

J is TRBJ1-2 and V is TRBV6-5; D remains ambiguous. The V end was cut by 4 bases, the J end by 4 bases, with 10 bases between. CDR1 is MNHEY, CDR2 SVGAGI, per germline. The CDR3 length is 13 residues. The CDR3 DNA reads as TGTGCCAGCAGTTCTACAGACCTCTATGGCTACACCTTC. It encodes CASSSTDLYGYTF.

V is TRBV5-8 and J is TRBJ2-3; 9 bases fit TRBD1. V was pared by 3 bases and J by 0 bases, with 14 bases of the junction left unmatched. The CDR3 extends over 19 amino acids. Germline lookup yields CDR1 SGHTS and CDR2 YDEGEE. In nucleotides, the CDR3 is TGTGCCAGCAGCTCGCCGGGACAGGGTCCCTTCGACAGCACAGATACGCAGTATTTT. Encoded protein: CASSSPGQGPFDSTDTQYF. Full variable domain (remainder filled in from reference TRBV5-8 and TRBJ2-3): EAGVTQSPTHLIKTRGQQATLRCSPISGHTSVYWYQQALGLGLQFLLWYDEGEERNRGNFPPRFSGRQFPNYSSELNVNALELEDSALYLCASSSPGQGPFDSTDTQYFGPGTRLTVL.

V is TRBV25-1 and J is TRBJ1-5; D perhaps matches TRBD1 (5 bases). The V end lost 2 bases, the J end lost 5 bases, and 16 bases lay between the germline ends. The length of the CDR3 is 16 residues. Germline CDR1 is MGHDK and CDR2 is SYGVNS. The CDR3, as DNA: TGTGCCAGCAGTGAAGTGAGGAGCCTGGGGGATCAGCCCCAGCATTTT. Residues: CASSEVRSLGDQPQHF.

V is TRBV24-1 and J is TRBJ1-5; D remains ambiguous. With 9 bases removed from V and 7 bases from J, the gap between germline ends came to 9 bases. The CDR3 runs to 11 residues. The germline V gene has CDR1 KGHDR and CDR2 SFDVKD. Written as DNA, the CDR3 is TGTGCCACCGCAGAAAGACAGCCCCAGCATTTT. It specifies CATAERQPQHF.

This clone was counted a few times. The rearrangement links TRBV9 to TRBJ2-2, with a tentative D call TRBD2 (5 bases). CDR1 is SGDLS and CDR2 is YYNGEE in the germline V gene. Between the trimmed V and J ends, which lost 4 bases and 6 bases, there was a span of 16 bases. CDR3 length equals 15 residues. CDR3 DNA sequence: TGTGCCAGCAGCCCCCGGGAAAGTTTGTCCGGGGAGCTGTTTTTT. This translates into CASSPRESLSGELFF.

The chain couples TRBV5-1 to TRBJ2-1, with a weak D call TRBD2 (5 bases). V shed 0 bases and J shed 2 bases, with 9 bases lying between them. Germline V CDR1 and CDR2: SGHRS, YFSETQ. The length of the CDR3 is 15 residues. CDR3 DNA sequence: TGCGCCAGCAGCTTGGGTGGGAGTACCTACAATGAGCAGTTCTTC. Amino acid sequence: CASSLGGSTYNEQFF.

This chain joins TRBV2 and TRBJ1-2; D is unclear. The CDR3 length is 17 residues. Trimming shortened V by 5 bases and J by 4 bases, and 23 bases separated the two germline ends. Germline CDR1 SNHLY, CDR2 FYNNEI. This chain's CDR3 is CASSPTLGSYIRYGYTF. The CDR3 DNA follows: TGTGCCAGCAGTCCTACTCTCGGGTCTTATATCCGCTATGGCTACACCTTC. The full variable domain, with the rest looked up from reference TRBV2 and TRBJ1-2, is EPEVTQTPSHQVTQMGQEVILRCVPISNHLYFYWYRQILGQKVEFLVSFYNNEISEKSEIFDDQFSVERPDGSNFTLKIRSTKLEDSAMYFCASSPTLGSYIRYGYTFGSGTRLTVV.

This clone was observed once. The chain recombines TRBV10-3 with TRBJ1-3; D gene ambiguous. This CDR3 has 12 amino acids. Germline V gene sequence: CDR1 ENHRY, CDR2 SYGVKD. Trimming left V 7 bases short and J 4 bases short, with 8 bases between. This chain's CDR3 is CAITASGNTIYF. The DNA of the CDR3 is TGTGCCATCACCGCCTCGGGAAACACCATATATTTT.

The chain carries TRBV11-2 and TRBJ1-1, with TRBD1 as a possible D gene (6 bases). Germline V gene data show CDR1 as SGHAT and CDR2 as FQNNGV. The CDR3 totals 14 residues. V was pared by 5 bases and J by 0 bases, with 10 bases between. The CDR3 bases are TGTGCCAGCAGCGCGGGGGGCATGAACACTGAAGCTTTCTTT. It encodes CASSAGGMNTEAFF.

The rearrangement joins TRBV30 to TRBJ2-1; D gene uncertain. CDR1 and CDR2 (germline): GTSNPN, SVGIG (reference sequence). CDR3 length equals 13 residues. V lost 5 bases to trimming and J lost 7 bases, with 15 bases between them. The CDR3: CAWARSFGNEQFF. The CDR3 DNA is TGTGCCTGGGCCCGCTCCTTCGGGAATGAGCAGTTCTTC.

As to this clone: Germline and junction disagree at one end, which may indicate a read error. The V call is TRBV27, the J call TRBJ2-3; 7 bases match TRBD2. Germline V gene sequence: CDR1 MNHEY, CDR2 SMNVEV (reference sequence). The CDR3 spans 15 residues. The CDR3 DNA is TGTGCCAGCACTTTAGCGGGCCCTGGCACAGATACGCAGTATTTT. Translated: CASTLAGPGTDTQYF.

V is TRBV7-9 and J is TRBJ1-6, with TRBD1 matching over 9 bases. CDR1 and CDR2 from the germline V gene are SEHNR and FQNEAQ (reference sequence). The CDR3 consists of 12 residues. CDR3 protein: CGGQGGNSPLHF. The DNA for the CDR3 is TGTGGGGGACAGGGTGGTAATTCACCCCTCCACTTT.